These T cell receptor beta chains were read from a single sample in a study of T cell repertoires in cytomegalovirus infection. TCRdb called the reads again in MiXCR, with one record for every CDR3 protein. The table shows some 350,000 distinct CDR3 sequences, with about a sixth occurring only once. Sequenced input: PBMCs. All receptors come from a human donor in good health (CMV status not recorded). Some clones in this sample may be carry-over from other donors' samples. Each CDR3 is given with its conserved first and last residue. A D gene is named only where the DNA matches it firmly. Part of the rows lack a size; the others show once, few, many or a class for expanded clones.

size: few; J: TRBJ1-2; V: TRBV29-1; D: -; DNA: TGCAGCGTTGCGGAGCCACCGGGAGGCTACACCTTC; CDR3: CSVAEPPGGYTF
size: few; J: TRBJ2-1; V: TRBV7-2; D: TRBD2; DNA: TGTGCCAGCAGCGTGGGAGGTAGCGGGAGGTTAATCTATGAGCAGTTCTTC; CDR3: CASSVGGSGRLIYEQFF
size: few; J: TRBJ2-7; V: TRBV6-1; D: -; DNA: TGTGCCCTGACCGGGACTAGGGGGCCCGGCGAGCAGTACTTC; CDR3: CALTGTRGPGEQYF
size: many; J: TRBJ2-5; V: TRBV7-8; D: -; DNA: TGTGCCAGCATGCTACCAGGGAGTGGGGGGACCCAGTACTTC; CDR3: CASMLPGSGGTQYF
size: many; J: TRBJ2-2; V: TRBV4-1; D: TRBD1; DNA: TGCGCCAGCAGCCGCGGAACAGGGGGCGCCAGCGGGGAGCTGTTTTTT; CDR3: CASSRGTGGASGELFF
size: -; J: TRBJ2-3; V: TRBV20-1; D: TRBD2; DNA: TGCAGTGCTACCGGGACTAGCGGCACAGATACGCAGTATTTT; CDR3: CSATGTSGTDTQYF
size: few; J: TRBJ2-4; V: TRBV3-1; D: -; DNA: TGTGCCAGCAGTGAGCAGGGAGGCATTCAGTACTTC; CDR3: CASSEQGGIQYF
size: many; J: TRBJ1-1; V: TRBV7-2; D: -; DNA: TGTGCCAGCAGCTTAGACCGAGGCGGTAACACTGAAGCTTTCTTT; CDR3: CASSLDRGGNTEAFF
size: few; J: TRBJ1-4; V: TRBV20-1; D: -; DNA: TGCAGTGCTAGAGATGTAGTCCAGGCGAATGAAAAACTGTTTTTT; CDR3: CSARDVVQANEKLFF
size: many; J: TRBJ2-1; V: TRBV7-2; D: TRBD2; DNA: TGTGCCAGCAGCTTATTCGGTGGGAGGGCGGACGAGCAGTTCTTC; CDR3: CASSLFGGRADEQFF
size: -; J: TRBJ2-5; V: TRBV18; D: -; DNA: TGTGCCAGCTCACCACCGGTCTCGCCGGGTGAGACCCAGTACTTC; CDR3: CASSPPVSPGETQYF
size: few; J: TRBJ2-5; V: TRBV18; D: TRBD1; DNA: TGTGCCAGCTCACCCGACAGGGCCGAGACCCAGTACTTC; CDR3: CASSPDRAETQYF
size: -; J: TRBJ2-5; V: TRBV10-3; D: -; DNA: TGTGCCATCAGTGATCCAGGGAAGGAACCCGAGACCCAGTACTTC; CDR3: CAISDPGKEPETQYF
size: many; J: TRBJ2-3; V: TRBV12-3/TRBV12-4; D: -; DNA: TGTGCCAGCAGTTTCGAGCGAACGGGGCTCACAGATACGCAGTATTTT; CDR3: CASSFERTGLTDTQYF
size: -; J: TRBJ1-2; V: TRBV2; D: -; DNA: TGTGCCAGCAGTGTAGCCGGAGGGATGGGCTATGGCTACACCTTC; CDR3: CASSVAGGMGYGYTF
size: few; J: TRBJ2-1; V: TRBV29-1; D: -; DNA: TGCAGCGTTGAGGGCCCAGGAGTTGAGCAGTTCTTC; CDR3: CSVEGPGVEQFF
size: -; J: TRBJ1-5; V: TRBV7-2; D: -; DNA: TGTGCCAGCAGCTTATTCGGACCATTTAATCAGCCCAAGCATTTT; CDR3: CASSLFGPFNQPKHF
size: many; J: TRBJ1-5; V: TRBV19; D: -; DNA: TGTGCCAGTAGCCTAAATCCGGGACGCCGAGAGGTAAATCAGCCCCAGCATTTT; CDR3: CASSLNPGRREVNQPQHF
size: few; J: TRBJ2-3; V: TRBV7-2; D: -; DNA: TGTGCCAGCATACGGGACTCCTCCACAGATACGCAGTATTTT; CDR3: CASIRDSSTDTQYF
size: -; J: TRBJ1-5; V: TRBV5-1; D: TRBD1; DNA: TGCGCCAGCAGCCCCCAGGGGGCCCACAATCAGCCCCAGCATTTT; CDR3: CASSPQGAHNQPQHF
size: -; J: TRBJ1-1; V: TRBV28; D: -; DNA: TGTGCCAGCAGTTCTTACCCGGAGGGGAACACTGAAGCTTTCTTT; CDR3: CASSSYPEGNTEAFF
size: few; J: TRBJ1-5; V: TRBV28; D: -; DNA: TGTGCCAGCAGTTCCCCGGGACACGGCAATCAGCCCCAGCATTTT; CDR3: CASSSPGHGNQPQHF
size: many; J: TRBJ2-5; V: TRBV7-8; D: TRBD2; DNA: TGTGCCAGCAGCATCCGGCCCTTAGCGGGAGGAGAGACCCAGTACTTC; CDR3: CASSIRPLAGGETQYF
size: few; J: TRBJ1-5; V: TRBV19; D: -; DNA: TGTGCCACAAAACGGGCGGAATCTCATAGCAATCAGCCCCAGCATTTT; CDR3: CATKRAESHSNQPQHF
size: -; J: TRBJ1-5; V: TRBV20-1; D: TRBD1; DNA: TGCAGTGCTGGCAGGAGACAGGGTAGCAATCAGCCCCAGCATTTT; CDR3: CSAGRRQGSNQPQHF
size: -; J: TRBJ2-7; V: TRBV4-1; D: TRBD1; DNA: TGCGCCAGCAGCCAGGGACAGGGGTTGGACGAGCAGTACTTC; CDR3: CASSQGQGLDEQYF
size: -; J: TRBJ1-3; V: TRBV20-1; D: -; DNA: TGCAGTGCTACAGGGAGCTCTGGAAACACCATATATTTT; CDR3: CSATGSSGNTIYF
size: -; J: TRBJ2-1; V: TRBV20-1; D: -; DNA: TGCAGTGCCCGGTGGAGTGAGCAGTTCTTC; CDR3: CSARWSEQFF
size: many; J: TRBJ1-4; V: TRBV7-8; D: -; DNA: TGTGCCAGCAGCCCTTCAGTAACAACTAATGAAAAACTGTTTTTT; CDR3: CASSPSVTTNEKLFF
size: -; J: TRBJ1-3; V: TRBV11-2; D: -; DNA: TGTGCCAGCAGCTTATGGGAATCCGGAAACACCATATATTTT; CDR3: CASSLWESGNTIYF
size: many; J: TRBJ2-7; V: TRBV7-2; D: -; DNA: TGTGCCAGCAGCACTAGCCGAAACTACGAGCAGTACTTC; CDR3: CASSTSRNYEQYF
size: few; J: TRBJ1-5; V: TRBV14; D: -; DNA: TGTGCCAGCAGCGAGGGACCTGTTCAGCCCCAGCATTTT; CDR3: CASSEGPVQPQHF
size: few; J: TRBJ2-1; V: TRBV24-1; D: -; DNA: TGTGCCACCAGGTCCATATCCCCTCAGGCCTACAATGAGCAGTTCTTC; CDR3: CATRSISPQAYNEQFF
size: -; J: TRBJ2-3; V: TRBV20-1; D: -; DNA: TGCAGTGCCGAGTTGACCCCACCCACAGATACGCAGTATTTT; CDR3: CSAELTPPTDTQYF
size: many; J: TRBJ2-3; V: TRBV7-7; D: -; DNA: TGTGCCAGCAGCTCCGGGGCCGGGGATACGCAGTATTTT; CDR3: CASSSGAGDTQYF
size: few; J: TRBJ2-1; V: TRBV6-8; D: TRBD1; DNA: TGTGCCAGCAGTTACTCCTCAGGGGGCCTCGCCTACAATGAGCAGTTCTTC; CDR3: CASSYSSGGLAYNEQFF
size: many; J: TRBJ2-1; V: TRBV28; D: -; DNA: TGTGCCAGCAGTTCTTCTGGGACTTTCGACAATGAGCAGTTCTTC; CDR3: CASSSSGTFDNEQFF
size: -; J: TRBJ1-6; V: TRBV5-6; D: TRBD1; DNA: TGTGCCAGCAGCTTCCGGGACAGCTTCCGTTCACCCCTCCACTTT; CDR3: CASSFRDSFRSPLHF
size: few; J: TRBJ2-7; V: TRBV7-2; D: -; DNA: TGTGCCAGCAGCTTATATGGCAGCTACGAGCAGTACTTC; CDR3: CASSLYGSYEQYF
size: -; J: TRBJ1-6; V: TRBV7-8; D: TRBD1; DNA: TGTGCCAGCAGCTTAGGATGGGACAGGGATAATTCACCCCTCCACTTT; CDR3: CASSLGWDRDNSPLHF
size: -; J: TRBJ1-1; V: TRBV7-9; D: -; DNA: TGTGCCAGCAGCTTAGCGAGGGGGACTTCCACTGAAGCTTTCTTT; CDR3: CASSLARGTSTEAFF
size: few; J: TRBJ2-7; V: TRBV7-2; D: TRBD2; DNA: TGTGCCAGCAGCTTAATGCGGGAGGGGGGAGTGCAGTACTTC; CDR3: CASSLMREGGVQYF
size: few; J: TRBJ2-7; V: TRBV14; D: -; DNA: TGTGCCAGCAGTCAGACAGGTTTTAGCGAGCAGTACTTC; CDR3: CASSQTGFSEQYF
size: many; J: TRBJ1-6; V: TRBV6-5; D: -; DNA: TGTGCCAGCAGTTACTGGGGGGACGCTTCACCCCTCCACTTT; CDR3: CASSYWGDASPLHF
size: -; J: TRBJ1-4; V: TRBV18; D: -; DNA: TGTGCCAGCTCACGAGGTCGGTCGGACGGTGGAAAACTGTTTTTT; CDR3: CASSRGRSDGGKLFF
size: many; J: TRBJ1-1; V: TRBV6-1; D: -; DNA: TGTGCCAGCAGTGAAGAGTCGGGGTGGTGGGCTGAAGCTTTCTTT; CDR3: CASSEESGWWAEAFF
size: few; J: TRBJ2-3; V: TRBV24-1; D: TRBD2; DNA: TGTGCCACCAGCCGATCTAGCGGGGGGTACACAGATACGCAGTATTTT; CDR3: CATSRSSGGYTDTQYF
size: many; J: TRBJ2-1; V: TRBV7-2; D: -; DNA: TGTGCCAGCAGTCAAATGGGCAGCGAGCAGTTCTTC; CDR3: CASSQMGSEQFF
size: few; J: TRBJ2-3; V: TRBV28; D: -; DNA: TGTGCCAGCAGCCCCCGGGGACATCCGACAGATACGCAGTATTTT; CDR3: CASSPRGHPTDTQYF
size: -; J: TRBJ2-3; V: TRBV14; D: -; DNA: TGTGCCAGCAGCCGACTTCAGCTCTACAACACAGATACGCAGTATTTT; CDR3: CASSRLQLYNTDTQYF
size: -; J: TRBJ1-2; V: TRBV12-3/TRBV12-4; D: -; DNA: TGTGCCAGCAGTTTGGCTCAGGGAATGGTCTACACCTTC; CDR3: CASSLAQGMVYTF
size: many; J: TRBJ1-4; V: TRBV7-2; D: TRBD1; DNA: TGTGCCAGCAGCGTAGACAGGGCAACTAATGAAAAACTGTTTTTT; CDR3: CASSVDRATNEKLFF
size: few; J: TRBJ2-2; V: TRBV5-1; D: -; DNA: TGCGCCAGCAGCTTGATGGACCAATACACCGGGGAGCTGTTTTTT; CDR3: CASSLMDQYTGELFF
size: -; J: TRBJ1-1; V: TRBV6-1; D: TRBD1; DNA: TGTGCCACCATATCAGGGGGGCTGGCAGCTTTCTTT; CDR3: CATISGGLAAFF